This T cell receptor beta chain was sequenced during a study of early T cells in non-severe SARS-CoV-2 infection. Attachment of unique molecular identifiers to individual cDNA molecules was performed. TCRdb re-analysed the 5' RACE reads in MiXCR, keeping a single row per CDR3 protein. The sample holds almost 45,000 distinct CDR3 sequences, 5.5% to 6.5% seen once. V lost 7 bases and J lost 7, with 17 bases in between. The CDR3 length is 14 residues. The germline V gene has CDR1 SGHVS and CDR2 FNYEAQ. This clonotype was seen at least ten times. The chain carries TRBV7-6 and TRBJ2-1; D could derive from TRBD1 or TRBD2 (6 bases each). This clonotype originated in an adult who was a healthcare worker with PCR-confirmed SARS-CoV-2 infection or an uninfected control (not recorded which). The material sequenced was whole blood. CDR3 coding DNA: TGTGCCAGCAAAGGGGGGTTATTGGGTAATGAGCAGTTCTTC. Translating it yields CASKGGLLGNEQFF.